Listed below are T cell receptor beta chains from one sample, sequenced in a study of shared clonotypes between healthy human individuals. Produced via immunoSEQ multiplex PCR; TCRdb's table is partial and in-frame only. Here the sample spans 2 million to 3 million clones, 93% being singletons. Sequenced sample: naive CD4+ T cells from PBMCs. These receptors came from a man between 18 and 29 years old in good health. Some clones in this sample may be carry-over from other donors' samples. CDR3s include the opening cysteine and the closing phenylalanine or tryptophan. Each record gives: CDR3 protein, V gene, D gene. A D gene is named only where the DNA matches it firmly.

cdr3_aa: CASSPGGGAYEQYF
v_call: TRBV18
d_call: TRBD2

cdr3_aa: CASSLGLQGPRAEAFF
v_call: TRBV28
d_call: .

cdr3_aa: CASSGDRGGNGELFF
v_call: TRBV2
d_call: TRBD1

cdr3_aa: CASSPLGARDTQYF
v_call: TRBV5-4
d_call: .

cdr3_aa: CASSRHSGTGGTEAFF
v_call: TRBV5-6
d_call: TRBD1

cdr3_aa: CASRLNRDSNTEAFF
v_call: TRBV6-6
d_call: TRBD1

cdr3_aa: CASSTSGDYNEQFF
v_call: TRBV19
d_call: TRBD2

cdr3_aa: CASSIITGLAGAYEQYF
v_call: TRBV7-9
d_call: TRBD2

cdr3_aa: CASSPGTGNSNQPQHF
v_call: TRBV18
d_call: TRBD1

cdr3_aa: CASNLGGRENIQYF
v_call: TRBV2
d_call: .

cdr3_aa: CASSPGPRETQYF
v_call: TRBV11-3
d_call: .

cdr3_aa: CASSLNVGRPNYGYTF
v_call: TRBV7-8
d_call: .

cdr3_aa: CASSLTQGAITNEKLFF
v_call: TRBV18
d_call: TRBD1

cdr3_aa: CARETLRATHNEQFF
v_call: TRBV21-1
d_call: .

cdr3_aa: CASSLNPSGYEQYF
v_call: TRBV5-4
d_call: TRBD2

cdr3_aa: CASSLIGRGNEQFF
v_call: TRBV5-4
d_call: TRBD2

cdr3_aa: CATSRVPSGAYNEQFF
v_call: TRBV15
d_call: TRBD2

cdr3_aa: CASSEARQRTYGYTF
v_call: TRBV6-1
d_call: .

cdr3_aa: CASTPIRVMANVLTF
v_call: TRBV23-1
d_call: .

cdr3_aa: CASSLEGYPNYGYTF
v_call: TRBV6-1
d_call: .

cdr3_aa: CASSYGDGSYYEQYF
v_call: TRBV6-6
d_call: .

cdr3_aa: CASSFMGNQPQHF
v_call: TRBV5-1
d_call: .

cdr3_aa: CASSTTGESGANVLTF
v_call: TRBV5-1
d_call: TRBD1

cdr3_aa: CASSLQRASGQGVDTQYF
v_call: TRBV5-1
d_call: TRBD1

cdr3_aa: CASSVAVGGNTIYF
v_call: TRBV9
d_call: .

cdr3_aa: CASSLNAGGPNEQFF
v_call: TRBV5-1
d_call: TRBD2

cdr3_aa: CASSGYSDFSYNEQFF
v_call: TRBV6-1
d_call: .

cdr3_aa: CASSLEAGWNTGELFF
v_call: TRBV11-2
d_call: .

cdr3_aa: CASSPPGQGRYSNQPQHF
v_call: TRBV28
d_call: TRBD1

cdr3_aa: CASSPRASGRTDTQYF
v_call: TRBV18
d_call: TRBD2

cdr3_aa: CASSLGGGQETQYF
v_call: TRBV7-9
d_call: .

cdr3_aa: CASSLQTGGSGEKLFF
v_call: TRBV28
d_call: TRBD1

cdr3_aa: CASSLDGIGTVQETQYF
v_call: TRBV11-2
d_call: TRBD1

cdr3_aa: CASSLDWDSPLHF
v_call: TRBV11-3
d_call: .

cdr3_aa: CASSLLPGLLNTDTQYF
v_call: TRBV7-2
d_call: TRBD2

cdr3_aa: CASSQGLSREGVYEQYF
v_call: TRBV4-2
d_call: TRBD2

cdr3_aa: CASSMSTGDEKLFF
v_call: TRBV19
d_call: .

cdr3_aa: CASSYSKYTEAFF
v_call: TRBV6-5
d_call: .

cdr3_aa: CASSGGQGGIETQYF
v_call: TRBV5-1
d_call: TRBD1